This entry concerns a single T cell receptor beta chain. What it binds is not known. The CDR3 is 12 residues long. Germline V gene data show CDR1 as MDHEN and CDR2 as SYDVKM. With V trimmed by 4 bases and J by 7 bases, 1 base remained unmatched. The sample comes from a study of beta chain features in type 1 diabetes. Study-wide context: In all, some 100 million sorted cells from all samples were analyzed. General study points: Equally in patients and controls, shorter templates might have been favored by PCR. A pattern of fewer insertions and more deletions at VDJ junctions was seen in type 1 diabetes patients. For Type 1 diabetes patients, all four CD4+ subsets carried TCRB CDR3s that were moderately but significantly shorter.

Sequencing targeted expressed TCRB transcripts, as all isolated RNA had been reverse transcribed. The assay was immunoSEQ multiplex PCR, and TCRdb's table has in-frame clones only and misses some. The table includes around 46,000 clones, around 45% detected once. V gene TRBV28 combines with J gene TRBJ2-1, with 7 bases identical to TRBD1. Sequencing input: stem cell memory CD4+ T cells from blood. This receptor was identified in a man between 25 and 39 years old with type 1 diabetes. CDR3: CASSYRGNEQFF. CDR3 DNA sequence: TGTGCCAGCAGTTACAGGGGAAATGAGCAGTTCTTC.